The 20 T cell receptor beta chains below all came from one sample that was sequenced in a study of tumor and adjacent non-tumor tissue in lung cancer. Three rounds of nested PCR, following a modified ARM-PCR protocol, produced the TCRbeta library. One entry per CDR3 protein, called by TCRdb with MiXCR from the multiplex PCR reads. The sample holds 120,000 or so distinct CDR3 sequences, approximately 80% seen once. This sample's RNA came from whole unsorted tissue. Sequenced: lung tumor tissue. These receptors came from a man aged 70 or older with non-small cell lung cancer.

Points on this clonotype: Germline is not matched at one junction end, which may reflect a read error. The chain has TRBV6-2 or TRBV6-3 and TRBJ2-7; TRBD2 matches 11 bases. The CDR3 sequence is 14 residues long. Germline CDR1 MNHEY, CDR2 SVGEGT. The CDR3 loop reads CTSRLAGPTYEQYF. CDR3 in DNA: TGTACCAGCAGACTAGCGGGACCGACCTACGAGCAATACTTC.

Of note for this clonotype: Mismatch with germline at one junction end may stem from a read error. The chain employs TRBV6-1 and TRBJ2-1; 11 nucleotides match TRBD2. Germline CDR1 and CDR2: MNHNS and SASEGT. This CDR3 is 15 amino acids long. Here the CDR3 DNA reads TGTGCCAGCACTTGGACTAGCGGGCTTAACAATAAGCAGTTTTTC. This codes for CASTWTSGLNNKQFF.

Concerning this clonotype itself: The germline gene is not matched at one end of the junction; a read error may be the cause. The chain links TRBV12-3 or TRBV12-4 to TRBJ2-3; 7 nucleotides match TRBD2. CDR3 length: 17 residues. CDR3 loop: CDSSGGDGTIETNTQYF. DNA for the CDR3: TGTGACAGCAGTGGAGGGGACGGGACTATCGAGACAAATACGCAGTATTTT.

About this clonotype itself: One end of the junction varies from germline; a read error may be responsible. V usage is TRBV4-3 and J usage is TRBJ2-1; D possibly corresponds to TRBD1 (5 bases). Germline-derived CDR1 and CDR2 are LGHNA and YSLEER. The CDR3 length is 15 residues. The CDR3 is CASGHDLGAGNEQFF. CDR3 DNA sequence: TGCGCCAGCGGCCATGATTTAGGGGCTGGGAATGAGCAGTTCTTC.

In the case of this clonotype: A clone one base away is much larger, so this may be a read error. This chain joins TRBV5-1 and TRBJ2-2; D possibly corresponds to TRBD2 (6 bases). This CDR3 comprises 14 residues. Germline CDR1 is SGHRS and CDR2 is YFSETQ. CDR3 nucleotides: TGCGCCAGCAGCTTGGCGGGAGCAACCGTGGAGCTGTTTTTT. It translates to CASSLAGATVELFF.

Concerning this clonotype itself: A junction boundary mismatches the germline segment, possibly from a read error. The rearrangement uses TRBV5-4 and TRBJ1-2; D is unclear. Per the germline V gene, CDR1 is SGHNT and CDR2 is YYREEE (reference sequence). CDR3 length: 13 amino acids. DNA of the CDR3: TGTGCCATCAGCTTGGACCTTAACTATAGCTACACCTTC. It translates to CAISLDLNYSYTF.

To note about this clonotype: A junction end diverges from the germline sequence, so it may reflect a read error. This chain uses TRBV6-5 with TRBJ1-5; possibly TRBD1 for D (5 bases). The V gene's germline CDR1 is MNHEY and CDR2 SVGAGI. The length of the CDR3 is 13 residues. CDR3 sequence (DNA): TGTGCAAGCAGTCAGGGTCCGGTTCTGCCCCAGCATTTT. It yields the protein CASSQGPVLPQHF.

Notes on this clonotype: The CDR3 carries no conserved terminal phenylalanine or tryptophan, so it likely arises from a read error. CDR3 sequence reads: CASSWDIRGETQYP. The CDR3 DNA follows: TGTGCCAGCAGCTGGGACATCAGGGGAGAGACCCAGTACCCC. The V call is TRBV5-6, the J call TRBJ2-5; weak D call: TRBD1 (6 bases). V gave up 3 bases and J gave up 4 bases, with 13 bases separating them. Germline V gives CDR1 SGHDT, CDR2 YYEEEE. This CDR3 contains 14 residues.

As for this clonotype: This may be a read error: a much more frequent sequence differs by one nucleotide. The genes are TRBV5-6 and TRBJ2-2; 7 bases agree with TRBD1. The V gene's germline CDR1 is SGHDT and CDR2 YYEEEE. The CDR3 consists of 14 residues. The CDR3 DNA reads as TGTGCCAGCAGCCTGGGACAGAACACCGGGGAGCTGTCTTTT. This codes for CASSLGQNTGELSF. Together with reference TRBV5-6 and TRBJ2-2, the CDR3 gives the full variable domain: DAGVTQSPTHLIKTRGQQVTLRCSPKSGHDTVSWYQQALGQGPQFIFQYYEEEERQRGNFPDRFSGHQFPNYSSELNVNALLLGDSALYLCASSLGQNTGELSFGEGSRLTVL.

This chain uses TRBV11-3 with TRBJ2-1; D may be TRBD2 (6 bases). The germline gives CDR1 SGHNT, CDR2 YENEEA. The CDR3 contains 17 residues. Trimming shortened V by 6 bases and J by 3 bases, and 21 bases separated the two germline ends. The CDR3 sequence is CASRLLRTNGGYNEQFF. CDR3 sequence (DNA): TGTGCCAGCAGACTCCTACGGACTAACGGGGGCTACAATGAGCAGTTCTTC.

This clonotype showed up just a few times. CDR3 sequence reads: CASRLGSTYEQYF. CDR3 nucleotides: TGTGCCAGTAGATTGGGCAGCACCTACGAGCAGTACTTC. This chain links TRBV12-3 or TRBV12-4 with TRBJ2-7; D remains unclear. The CDR3 has 13 residues. The V gene lost 9 bases and the J gene lost 2 bases, with 14 bases spanning the gap.

A word on this clonotype: The CDR3 ends on some other residue instead of the conserved phenylalanine or tryptophan, so this is likely a read error. J is TRBJ2-7 and V is TRBV11-2, with TRBD2 identical over 8 bases. Germline V CDR1 and CDR2: SGHAT, FQNNGV. CDR3 size: 14 residues. This CDR3 reads CANSTSGGTYEQYL. The CDR3 DNA is TGTGCCAACAGCACTAGCGGAGGGACCTACGAGCAGTACCTC.

This chain connects TRBV10-3 to TRBJ2-3; D call uncertain. CDR3 length: 12 amino acids. Trimming stripped 6 bases from V and 5 bases from J, with 9 bases between. Germline CDR1 reads ENHRY; CDR2 reads SYGVKD. Here the CDR3 reads CAISDTQDTQYF. The CDR3, as DNA: TGTGCCATCAGCGATACTCAAGATACGCAGTATTTT.

As to this clonotype: At one boundary the junction diverges from the germline segment, which might be a read error. This chain links TRBV12-3 or TRBV12-4 with TRBJ2-5, with 10 bases identical to TRBD2. This CDR3 has 20 residues. CDR3 sequence: CASRKSDHPTSGLHQETQYF. The DNA for the CDR3 is TGTGCCAGCAGGAAAAGCGACCACCCGACTAGCGGGCTTCACCAGGAGACCCAGTACTTC.

Remarks on this clonotype: One end of the junction fails to match germline, which may point to a read error. The CDR3 loop reads CSDEEVVADMQYF. The CDR3 coding sequence is TGCAGCGATGAAGAAGTAGTAGCAGATATGCAGTATTTT. The chain has TRBV29-1 and TRBJ2-3; D is uncertain. There are 13 residues in the CDR3. Germline V gene data show CDR1 as SQVTM and CDR2 as ANQGSEA.

As for this clonotype: The DNA is left out, because the CDR3 cannot be placed on it with certainty; the CDR3 is given as TCRdb lists it. This chain joins TRBV9 and TRBJ2-6; TRBD1 reflects the table's D call only, with no check against the DNA. CDR1 SGDLS and CDR2 YYNGEE come from the germline V gene. 14 amino acids form the CDR3, both terminal residues included. This chain's CDR3 is CASSVGTGANVQSF.

This clonotype has a count of ten or more. The CDR3 DNA reads as TGCAGCGTTGAAGATAGTGGACAGGGAAGTGGCTACACCTTC. This translates into CSVEDSGQGSGYTF. The chain has TRBV29-1 and TRBJ1-2, with 8 positions matching TRBD1. The CDR3 is 14 amino acids. Trimming took 0 bases from V and 7 from J; bases not matched to a gene: 7. Looked up from germline, CDR1 is SQVTM and CDR2 is ANQGSEA. Drawing the rest from reference TRBV29-1 and TRBJ1-2, the complete variable domain is SAVISQKPSRDICQRGTSLTIQCQVDSQVTMMFWYRQQPGQSLTLIATANQGSEATYESGFVIDKFPISRPNLTFSTLTVSNMSPEDSSIYLCSVEDSGQGSGYTFGSGTRLTVV.

The J gene is TRBJ2-5, the V gene TRBV11-3, with a weak D call TRBD1 (6 bases). The germline gives CDR1 SGHNT, CDR2 YENEEA. There are 14 residues in the CDR3. The DNA of the CDR3 is TGTGCTAGTGCTTCCGCCTGGGGGCGGGAGACCCAGTACTTC. Residues: CASASAWGRETQYF. The complete variable domain, with remaining parts taken from reference TRBV11-3 and TRBJ2-5, reads EAGVVQSPRYKIIEKKQPVAFWCNPISGHNTLYWYLQNLGQGPELLIRYENEEAVDDSQLPKDRFSAERLKGVDSTLKIQPAELGDSAVYLCASASAWGRETQYFGPGTRLLVL.

This clonotype turned up a few times. A read error may account for a junction end that differs from germline. The V and J genes are TRBV20-1 and TRBJ1-6; possibly TRBD1 for D (6 bases). The length of the CDR3 is 13 residues. Germline CDR1 is DFQATT and CDR2 is SNEGSKA (reference sequence). In nucleotides, the CDR3 is TGCAGTGCTAGAGGGACAGAGCATTCACCCTTCCACTTT. Protein sequence: CSARGTEHSPFHF.

A note on this clonotype: An end of the junction differs from the germline gene, which may be a read error. The chain carries TRBV6-2 or TRBV6-3 and TRBJ2-3; D is tentatively TRBD1 or TRBD2 (5 bases each). The length of the CDR3 is 17 residues. The V gene's germline CDR1 is MNHEY and CDR2 SVGEGT. For the CDR3, the DNA is TGTGCCAGCAGTTACCCGATGACAGTAGGCCATCGGGATACGCACTATTTT. It encodes CASSYPMTVGHRDTHYF.